This TCR beta chain was recorded in a study of Graves' ophthalmopathy and Graves' hyperthyroidism. At the level of the study: Hyperthyroidism was considered stable when no ophthalmopathy appeared within 18 months of follow-up.

Participants with hyperthyroidism, aged 18 to 65, were newly diagnosed with under 2 months' duration. CDR3 length: 17 amino acids. Germline V gene data show CDR1 as MGHDK and CDR2 as SYGVNS. J gave up 4 bases and V 6 bases, and 12 bases lay outside the gene matches. Points on this clonotype: What it recognizes is unknown.

Amplified material comprised TCR beta CDR3 regions derived from RNA transcripts. After a first-round RT-PCR with HTBI primers, a second-round multiplex PCR was run. TCRdb ran MiXCR on the multiplex PCR reads and lists one entry per CDR3 protein. The sample lists about 500,000 distinct CDR3 sequences, approximately 35% seen once, with around 4.6% in the top ten. General observations from the study: Stable hyperthyroidism and ophthalmopathy were told apart by a 13-signature model, which achieved about 88% sensitivity and 65% to 83% specificity. Clonotypes were expanded in thyroid at above 0.001 frequency, and most also appeared in blood.

Specimen: peripheral blood or thyroid tissue (not recorded which). This TCR came from an adult man with Graves' hyperthyroidism. The J gene is TRBJ2-5, the V gene TRBV25-1; 12 bases are a match to TRBD2. CDR3: CASSSLGLAGRGETQYF. As DNA, the CDR3 is TGTGCCAGCAGCAGCCTGGGACTAGCGGGCCGAGGAGAGACCCAGTACTTC. Full variable domain (remainder filled in from reference TRBV25-1 and TRBJ2-5): EADIYQTPRYLVIGTGKKITLECSQTMGHDKMYWYQQDPGMELHLIHYSYGVNSTEKGDLSSESTVSRIRTEHFPLTLESARPSHTSQYLCASSSLGLAGRGETQYFGPGTRLLVL.